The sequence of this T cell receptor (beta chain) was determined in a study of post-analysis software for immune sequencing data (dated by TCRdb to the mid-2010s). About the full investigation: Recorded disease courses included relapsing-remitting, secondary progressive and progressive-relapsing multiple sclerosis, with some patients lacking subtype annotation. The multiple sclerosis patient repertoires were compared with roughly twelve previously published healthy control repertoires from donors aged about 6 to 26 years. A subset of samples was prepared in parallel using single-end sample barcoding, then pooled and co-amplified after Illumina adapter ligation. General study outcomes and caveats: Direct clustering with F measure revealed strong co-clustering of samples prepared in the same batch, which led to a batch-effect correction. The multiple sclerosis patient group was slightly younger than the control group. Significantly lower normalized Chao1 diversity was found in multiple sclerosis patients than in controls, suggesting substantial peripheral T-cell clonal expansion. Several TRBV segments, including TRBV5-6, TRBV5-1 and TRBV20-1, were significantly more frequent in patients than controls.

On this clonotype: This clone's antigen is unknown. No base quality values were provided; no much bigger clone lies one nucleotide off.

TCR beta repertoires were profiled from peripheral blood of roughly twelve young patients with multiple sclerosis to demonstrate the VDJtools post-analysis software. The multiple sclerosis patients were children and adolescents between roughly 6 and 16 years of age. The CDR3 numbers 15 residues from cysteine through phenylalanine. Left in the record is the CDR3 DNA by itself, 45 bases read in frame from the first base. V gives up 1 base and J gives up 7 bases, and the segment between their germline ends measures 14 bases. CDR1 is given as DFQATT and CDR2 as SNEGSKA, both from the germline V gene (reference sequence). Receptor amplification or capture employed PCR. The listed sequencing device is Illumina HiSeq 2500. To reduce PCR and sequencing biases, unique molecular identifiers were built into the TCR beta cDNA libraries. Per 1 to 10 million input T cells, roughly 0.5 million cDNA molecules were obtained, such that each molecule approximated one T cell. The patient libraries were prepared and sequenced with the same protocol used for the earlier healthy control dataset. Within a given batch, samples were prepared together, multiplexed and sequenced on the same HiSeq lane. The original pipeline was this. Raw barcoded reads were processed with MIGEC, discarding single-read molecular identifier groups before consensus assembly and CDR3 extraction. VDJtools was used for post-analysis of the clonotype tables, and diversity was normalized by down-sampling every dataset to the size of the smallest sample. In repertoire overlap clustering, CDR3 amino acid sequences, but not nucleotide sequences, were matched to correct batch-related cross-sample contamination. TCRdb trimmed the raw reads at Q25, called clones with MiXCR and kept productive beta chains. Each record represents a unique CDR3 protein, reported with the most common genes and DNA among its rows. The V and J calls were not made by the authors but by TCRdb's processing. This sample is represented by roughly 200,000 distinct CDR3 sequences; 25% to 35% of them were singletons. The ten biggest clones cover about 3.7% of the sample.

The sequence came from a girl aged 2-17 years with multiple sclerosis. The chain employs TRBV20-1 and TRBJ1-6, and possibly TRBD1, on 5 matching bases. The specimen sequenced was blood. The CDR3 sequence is CSARVGGAVNSPLHF. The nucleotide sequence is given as TGCAGTGCTAGAGTAGGTGGGGCCGTAAATTCACCCCTCCACTTT.